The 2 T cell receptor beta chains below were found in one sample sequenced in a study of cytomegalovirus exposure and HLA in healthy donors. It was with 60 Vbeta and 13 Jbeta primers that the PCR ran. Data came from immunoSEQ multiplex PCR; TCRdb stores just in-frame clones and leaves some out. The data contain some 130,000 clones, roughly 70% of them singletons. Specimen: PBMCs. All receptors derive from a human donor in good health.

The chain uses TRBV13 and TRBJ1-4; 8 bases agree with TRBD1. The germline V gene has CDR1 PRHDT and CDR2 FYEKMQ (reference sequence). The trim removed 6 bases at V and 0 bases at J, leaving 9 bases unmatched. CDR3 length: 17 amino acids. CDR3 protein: CASRSLRQGTTNEKLFF. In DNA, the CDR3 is TGTGCCAGCAGGTCGCTCAGACAGGGGACAACTAATGAAAAACTGTTTTTT.

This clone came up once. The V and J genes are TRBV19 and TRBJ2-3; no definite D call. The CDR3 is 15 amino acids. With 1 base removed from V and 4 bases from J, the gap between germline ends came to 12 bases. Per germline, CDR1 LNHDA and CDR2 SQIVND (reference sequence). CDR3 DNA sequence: TGTGCCAGTAGTATAGTTTTACTTTCTCCAGATACGCAGTATTTT. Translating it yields CASSIVLLSPDTQYF. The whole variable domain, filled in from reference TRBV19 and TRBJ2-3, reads DGGITQSPKYLFRKEGQNVTLSCEQNLNHDAMYWYRQDPGQGLRLIYYSQIVNDFQKGDIAEGYSVSREKKESFPLTVTSAQKNPTAFYLCASSIVLLSPDTQYFGPGTRLTVL.